These 3 T cell receptor beta chains were all obtained from the same sample, sequenced in a study of T-cell memory formation after mild COVID-19. TCRdb fed the 5' RACE reads into MiXCR, producing one record per CDR3 protein. Counted here are about 130,000 distinct CDR3 sequences, more than 15% occurring once; the ten biggest clones make up approximately 4.7%. Sequenced input: PBMCs or a T cell subset sorted from them (not recorded which). These TCRs come from a man between 18 and 29 years old who had mild COVID-19 (a few samples of this study predate the infection). Cell type and time point are not known.

This clonotype occurred a few times. V gene TRBV10-3 combines with J gene TRBJ2-1; D remains ambiguous. Trimming pared 5 bases from V and 7 bases from J, leaving 9 bases between. Per the germline V gene, CDR1 is ENHRY and CDR2 is SYGVKD. CDR3 length: 12 amino acids. Written as DNA, the CDR3 is TGTGCCATCAGTTATAATGGAAATGAGCAGTTCTTC. Its translation: CAISYNGNEQFF.

J is TRBJ1-2 and V is TRBV27, with D maybe TRBD1 (6 bases). Germline V lookup: CDR1 MNHEY, CDR2 SMNVEV (reference sequence). Between the trimmed V and J ends, which lost 5 bases and 5 bases, there was a span of 24 bases. This CDR3 has 17 residues. The CDR3 coding sequence is TGTGCCAGCAGTGTTTCAGCAGCGGACAGCCGCTTGTATGGCTACACCTTC. The encoded protein is CASSVSAADSRLYGYTF.

The table lists this clonotype with a few counts. The chain uses TRBV6-6 and TRBJ2-5; D not resolved. The CDR3 runs 14 residues. The germline CDR1 and CDR2 sequences are MNHNY and SVGAGI (reference sequence). Trimming cost V 0 bases and J 1 base, with 6 bases left between them. CDR3 sequence (DNA): TGTGCCAGCAGTTACTCGGGTCCCCAAGAGACCCAGTACTTC. This sequence encodes CASSYSGPQETQYF.